Presented here are 25 T cell receptor beta chains from one specimen sequenced in a study of shared clonotypes between healthy human individuals. The table came from immunoSEQ multiplex PCR; TCRdb's copy has only in-frame clones and leaves some out. Among around 600,000 clones listed, more than 95% were seen once. The sample taken for sequencing was naive CD4+ T cells sorted from blood. Stated subset: CD45RA+ positively selected. The receptor source for this set is a young woman in good health.

A note on this clone: The identical CDR3 is also encoded by other nucleotide sequences in the sample. The chain joins TRBV19 to TRBJ2-7, with 7 bases aligning to TRBD1. V was clipped by 1 base and J by 2 bases; unmatched bases: 5. The CDR3 runs 15 residues. From germline, CDR1 is LNHDA and CDR2 SQIVND (reference sequence). The CDR3 spells CASSIGGTATYEQYF. DNA for the CDR3: TGTGCCAGTAGTATAGGTGGGACAGCTACCTACGAGCAGTACTTC.

The rearrangement joins TRBV5-1 to TRBJ2-3; the match to TRBD1 covers 9 bases. V shed 1 base and J 4 bases; nucleotides not matched to a gene: 4. This CDR3 has 15 amino acids. Germline CDR1 SGHRS, CDR2 YFSETQ. CDR3 protein: CASSLSRQGADTQYF. In DNA form, the CDR3 reads TGCGCCAGCAGCTTGTCCCGACAGGGGGCAGATACGCAGTATTTT.

This clone was seen a single time. Its ends do not fully match the called genes, so a read error is possible. The chain employs TRBV6-5 and TRBJ1-4, with D perhaps matching TRBD1 (5 bases). The germline CDR1 and CDR2 sequences are MNHEY and SVGAGI. CDR3 size: 15 residues. CDR3 amino acids: CASTSRPGTSEKLFF. Here the CDR3 DNA reads TGTGCCAGCACTAGCCGGCCTGGGACTAGTGAAAAACTGTTTTTT.

Notes on this clone: Different DNA sequences within this sample yield the same CDR3. This chain connects TRBV28 to TRBJ1-6, with a weak D call TRBD1 (5 bases). The ends were cut back, 4 bases at V and 4 bases at J, with 5 bases in the middle. The CDR3 extends over 13 amino acids. The germline V gene encodes CDR1 MDHEN and CDR2 SYDVKM. The CDR3 nucleotides are TGTGCCAGCAGTTCAGGGTATAATTCACCCCTCCACTTT. It encodes CASSSGYNSPLHF.

The chain recombines TRBV19 with TRBJ2-3; possibly TRBD2 for D (6 bases). Germline V gene data show CDR1 as LNHDA and CDR2 as SQIVND (reference sequence). The CDR3 has 13 residues. Trimming took 4 bases from V and 2 from J, leaving 7 bases between them. DNA of the CDR3: TGTGCCAGTAGTAGGGGACTCACAGATACGCAGTATTTT. The encoded protein is CASSRGLTDTQYF.

The chain recombines TRBV2 with TRBJ2-7; 8 bases align to TRBD2. The germline gives CDR1 SNHLY, CDR2 FYNNEI. The CDR3 sequence is 15 residues long. V shed 3 bases, J shed 5 bases, and the junction held 9 bases outside the gene matches. The CDR3 coding sequence is TGTGCCAGCAGTGAGGGACTAGTACCCGGCCACGAGCAGTACTTC. Translated, it gives CASSEGLVPGHEQYF.

The chain joins TRBV10-3 to TRBJ1-1; a weak D match, TRBD1 (6 bases). V shed 2 bases and J shed 1 base, with 14 bases lying between them. The CDR3 length is 16 residues. Germline V lookup: CDR1 ENHRY, CDR2 SYGVKD. CDR3 nucleotide sequence: TGTGCCATCAGTGAGCGGACAGTCCTGAGGAACACTGAAGCTTTCTTT. Translated, it gives CAISERTVLRNTEAFF.

The chain has TRBV28 and TRBJ1-4, with D perhaps TRBD1 (5 bases). The V and J ends lost 2 bases and 0 bases respectively, with 7 bases between them. CDR1 and CDR2 (germline): MDHEN, SYDVKM. This CDR3 is 15 amino acids long. The CDR3 region has the DNA TGTGCCAGCAGTTTAAGGGGAGCAACTAATGAAAAACTGTTTTTT. Its translation is CASSLRGATNEKLFF.

This chain joins TRBV27 and TRBJ2-7; the match to TRBD1 covers 7 bases. The CDR3 spans 13 residues. Looked up from germline, CDR1 is MNHEY and CDR2 is SMNVEV (reference sequence). Trimming removed 4 bases from V and 3 bases from J; junction bases left unmatched: 3. CDR3 amino acids: CASSSGQVYEQYF. DNA of the CDR3: TGTGCCAGCAGTTCCGGACAGGTCTACGAGCAGTACTTC.

The chain employs TRBV30 and TRBJ2-3; 12 bases map to TRBD2. With 0 bases clipped from V and 4 bases from J, the junction kept 8 bases outside the gene matches. CDR3 length: 17 amino acids. The germline V gene encodes CDR1 GTSNPN and CDR2 SVGIG (reference sequence). The CDR3 DNA sequence: TGTGCCTGGAGTGTGGGTCTAGCGGGAGGGCCCTCAGATACGCAGTATTTT. It is translated as CAWSVGLAGGPSDTQYF.

This chain links TRBV6-5 with TRBJ2-2; D remains unclear. V dropped 6 bases and J dropped 10 bases, with 12 bases sitting between them. Germline CDR1 is MNHEY and CDR2 is SVGAGI. This CDR3 comprises 12 residues. CDR3 protein: CASRRAVEELFF. CDR3 in DNA: TGTGCCAGCAGGCGTGCCGTGGAGGAGCTGTTTTTT.

The chain recombines TRBV27 with TRBJ2-7, with D unclear. Trimming removed 5 bases from V and 7 bases from J, with 15 bases in between. Germline CDR1 MNHEY, CDR2 SMNVEV (reference sequence). The CDR3 spans 13 residues. The CDR3 region is CASSRQNRQEQYF. The CDR3 nucleotides are TGTGCCAGCAGTCGCCAAAACCGCCAGGAGCAGTACTTC.

The chain combines TRBV28 with TRBJ1-1; TRBD1 matches at 10 bases. The trim removed 6 bases at V and 3 bases at J, leaving 4 bases unmatched. This CDR3 spans 14 amino acids. Per germline, CDR1 MDHEN and CDR2 SYDVKM. The CDR3 sequence: CASSNGQGDTEAFF. As DNA, the CDR3 is TGTGCCAGCAGCAATGGACAGGGGGACACTGAAGCTTTCTTT.

The chain combines TRBV4-2 with TRBJ2-4; a possible D gene is TRBD2 (6 bases). CDR1 LGHNA and CDR2 YNFKEQ come from the germline V gene. Trimming stripped 5 bases from V and 0 bases from J, with 14 bases between. CDR3 length: 16 residues. CDR3 loop: CASSLPGELAKNIQYF. CDR3 coding DNA: TGTGCCAGCAGCTTGCCGGGGGAGTTAGCCAAAAACATTCAGTACTTC.

The genes are TRBV6-5 and TRBJ2-1, with 9 positions matching TRBD2. Trimming cost V 6 bases and J 3 bases; bases outside gene matches: 6. This CDR3 comprises 15 residues. Germline CDR1 and CDR2: MNHEY and SVGAGI. The CDR3 sequence is CASRTGTSIYNEQFF. For the CDR3, the DNA is TGTGCCAGCAGAACCGGGACTAGCATCTACAATGAGCAGTTCTTC.

As regards this clone: The identical CDR3 is also encoded by other nucleotide sequences in the sample. The chain links TRBV5-4 to TRBJ1-4; D is uncertain. Germline loops: CDR1 SGHNT, CDR2 YYREEE (reference sequence). The length of the CDR3 is 14 residues. V was cut by 5 bases and J by 3 bases, with 11 bases left in between. The CDR3: CASSAGGANEKLFF. The CDR3 DNA reads TGTGCCAGCAGTGCAGGCGGCGCTAATGAAAAACTGTTTTTT.

The chain has TRBV6-5 and TRBJ2-3; D is unresolved. Trimming took 0 bases from V and 5 from J, leaving 3 bases between them. This CDR3 is built from 12 residues. Germline CDR1 MNHEY, CDR2 SVGAGI. The CDR3 loop reads CASSYSKDTQYF. The CDR3 coding sequence is TGTGCCAGCAGTTACTCGAAAGATACGCAGTATTTT.

The V and J genes are TRBV15 and TRBJ1-1; TRBD1 might be the D (6 bases). CDR1 and CDR2 (germline): LNHNV, YYDKDF (reference sequence). With 5 bases removed from V and 3 bases from J, the gap between germline ends came to 10 bases. This CDR3 is 13 amino acids long. The DNA of the CDR3 is TGTGCCACCAGCTCCCCAGGGGACACTGAAGCTTTCTTT. It translates to CATSSPGDTEAFF.

The rearrangement links TRBV19 to TRBJ2-7; D is possibly TRBD1 (6 bases). The CDR3 consists of 14 residues. Trimming took off 2 bases at V and 4 bases at J, with 12 bases between the two ends. Germline V gene lookup returns CDR1 LNHDA and CDR2 SQIVND (reference sequence). CDR3 nucleotides: TGTGCCAGTAGTATATCCGGGACACCTTACGAGCAGTACTTC. It codes for CASSISGTPYEQYF.

The chain recombines TRBV6-6 with TRBJ2-1, with D possibly TRBD1 on 5 matching bases. CDR1 and CDR2 (germline): MNHNY, SVGAGI (reference sequence). V was clipped by 5 bases and J by 9 bases, with 14 bases between them. The CDR3 contains 13 residues. The CDR3 protein is CASSRQGGGEQFF. The CDR3 DNA reads TGTGCCAGCAGTCGTCAGGGTGGCGGTGAGCAGTTCTTC.

The genes are TRBV9 and TRBJ2-3; TRBD2 matches at 10 bases. With V trimmed by 0 bases and J by 2 bases, 6 bases remained unmatched. CDR1 and CDR2 (germline): SGDLS, YYNGEE. The CDR3 contains 17 residues. The DNA of the CDR3 is TGTGCCAGCAGCGTAGGGGGTCTAGCGGGAGTCACAGATACGCAGTATTTT. Its translation: CASSVGGLAGVTDTQYF.

This rearrangement joins TRBV19 to TRBJ1-2; no clear D. Trimming cost V 5 bases and J 9 bases, with 22 bases left between them. The CDR3 runs to 15 residues. Germline assignment: CDR1 LNHDA and CDR2 SQIVND (reference sequence). The CDR3 region has the DNA TGTGCCAGTAGTCCTCGGTCCACGTCGGTGCCGAGCTACACCTTC. This encodes CASSPRSTSVPSYTF. Together with reference TRBV19 and TRBJ1-2, the CDR3 gives the full variable domain: DGGITQSPKYLFRKEGQNVTLSCEQNLNHDAMYWYRQDPGQGLRLIYYSQIVNDFQKGDIAEGYSVSREKKESFPLTVTSAQKNPTAFYLCASSPRSTSVPSYTFGSGTRLTVV.

The chain has TRBV11-2 and TRBJ2-7; weak D call: TRBD2 (6 bases). Germline CDR1 reads SGHAT; CDR2 reads FQNNGV. The CDR3 has 14 amino acids. Deletions cut 3 bases from V and 1 base from J, with 10 bases between. CDR3 sequence (DNA): TGTGCCAGCAGCTTTTTTCGGGAGTCCTACGAGCAGTACTTC. It yields the protein CASSFFRESYEQYF.

The rearrangement joins TRBV7-2 to TRBJ2-5; 7 bases line up with TRBD1. V dropped 5 bases and J dropped 3; count of bases not matched to a gene: 3. The germline V gene encodes CDR1 SGHTA and CDR2 FQGNSA. This CDR3 is 13 amino acids long. For the CDR3, the DNA is TGTGCCAGCAGCACGGGACAGAAAGAGACCCAGTACTTC. It translates to CASSTGQKETQYF.

The chain carries TRBV6-5 and TRBJ2-2, with 8 positions matching TRBD1. Trimming cost V 4 bases and J 5 bases; bases outside gene matches: 6. CDR1 and CDR2 from the germline V gene are MNHEY and SVGAGI. The CDR3 has 15 amino acids. CDR3 in amino acids: CASSSQGARTGELFF. For the CDR3, the DNA is TGTGCCAGCAGTTCCCAGGGGGCGCGTACCGGGGAGCTGTTTTTT.